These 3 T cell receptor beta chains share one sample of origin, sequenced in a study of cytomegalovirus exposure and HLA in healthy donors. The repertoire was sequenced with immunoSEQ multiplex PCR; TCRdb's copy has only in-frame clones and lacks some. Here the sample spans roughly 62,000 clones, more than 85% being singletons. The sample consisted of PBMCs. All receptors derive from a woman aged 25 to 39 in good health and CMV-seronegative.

The CDR3 here is CASSLWGSGTDTQYF. The DNA of the CDR3 is TGTGCCAGCAGCTTATGGGGCTCGGGCACAGATACGCAGTATTTT. The chain carries TRBV7-9 and TRBJ2-3, with D perhaps matching TRBD1 (5 bases). This CDR3 region has 15 residues. The germline gives CDR1 SEHNR, CDR2 FQNEAQ (reference sequence). The ends were cut back, 2 bases at V and 1 base at J, with 10 bases in the middle.

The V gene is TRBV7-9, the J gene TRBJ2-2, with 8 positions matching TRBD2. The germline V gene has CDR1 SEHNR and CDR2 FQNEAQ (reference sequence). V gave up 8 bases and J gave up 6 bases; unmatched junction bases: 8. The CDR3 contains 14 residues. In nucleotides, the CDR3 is TGTGCCAGCTCTAGGACGGGAGGGCCCGGGGAGCTGTTTTTT. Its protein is CASSRTGGPGELFF.

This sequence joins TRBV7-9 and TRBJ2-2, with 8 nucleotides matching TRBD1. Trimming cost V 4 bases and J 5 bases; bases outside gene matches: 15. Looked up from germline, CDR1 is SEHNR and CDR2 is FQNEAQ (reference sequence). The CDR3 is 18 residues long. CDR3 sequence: CASSSDGTGLGQTGELFF. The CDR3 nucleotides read TGTGCCAGCAGCTCCGATGGGACAGGCCTCGGCCAGACCGGGGAGCTGTTTTTT.